This TCR beta chain was captured by sequencing in a study of blood T cell repertoires in COVID-19. Study overall: Researchers got acute and convalescent COVID-19 samples from the United States, Italy and Spain. PBMCs, B-cell-depleted T cells, or T cells provided the cDNA or gDNA that made up the material.

The CDR3 contains 16 residues. V was clipped by 0 bases and J by 7 bases, with 14 bases between them. Germline V gene lookup returns CDR1 SGDLS and CDR2 YYNGEE. Per the authors' pipeline: Reference gene primer amplification gave nucleated cell count estimates. Data came from immunoSEQ multiplex PCR; TCRdb stores just in-frame clones and leaves some out. That table gives V, J and clone size, and the DNA gave D and trimming. The table lists 270,000 or so clones, roughly 84% of them singletons, with less than 4% in the top ten. The origin of this receptor is a young woman with acute or convalescent COVID-19. This chain uses TRBV9 with TRBJ1-6; D gene unclear. The sequenced sample consisted of peripheral blood. The chain's CDR3 is CASSVGSQAANSPLHF. As DNA, the CDR3 is TGTGCCAGCAGCGTAGGGTCGCAGGCTGCAAATTCACCCCTCCACTTT.